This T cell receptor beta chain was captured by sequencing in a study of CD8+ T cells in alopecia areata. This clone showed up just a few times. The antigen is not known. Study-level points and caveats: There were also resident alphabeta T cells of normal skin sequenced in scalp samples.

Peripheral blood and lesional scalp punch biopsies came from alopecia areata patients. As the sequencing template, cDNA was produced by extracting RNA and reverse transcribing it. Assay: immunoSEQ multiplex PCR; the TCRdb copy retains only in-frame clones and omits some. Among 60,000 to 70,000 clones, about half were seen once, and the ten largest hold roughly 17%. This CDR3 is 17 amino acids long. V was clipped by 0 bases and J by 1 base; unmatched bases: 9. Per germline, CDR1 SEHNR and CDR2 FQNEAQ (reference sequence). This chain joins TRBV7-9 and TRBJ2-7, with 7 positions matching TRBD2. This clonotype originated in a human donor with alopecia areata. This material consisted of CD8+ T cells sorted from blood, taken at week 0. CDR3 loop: CASSLAASGFHSYEQYF. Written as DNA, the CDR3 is TGTGCCAGCAGCTTAGCGGCTAGCGGATTCCATTCCTACGAGCAGTACTTC.